This T cell receptor (beta chain) derives from a study of graft-versus-host responses after intestinal transplantation (dated by TCRdb to the early 2020s). Study-wide context: Recipients received multivisceral, liver-intestinal, or isolated intestinal transplants. Graft-versus-host and host-versus-graft alloreactive T cell clones were tracked in the graft, circulation and bone marrow after intestinal transplantation using bulk TCR-beta CDR3 sequencing. Rather than going through the commercial service, samples from three later patients were sequenced in-house on an Illumina MiSeq and processed with MiXCR. Donor T cell macrochimerism was defined as a peak of at least 4% donor T cells among recipient peripheral blood mononuclear cells. The cohort enrolled about two dozen intestinal transplant recipients, one of whom was a retransplant, and a few patients without pretransplant specimens were excluded. Alloreactive clones were identified by sequencing pre-transplant mixed lymphocyte reaction products and comparing these products with unstimulated pre-transplant donor and recipient T cells. Every recipient was given anti-thymocyte globulin induction, followed by approximately three years of maintenance tacrolimus and steroids. What the research found in general, with its limitations: Early after transplant, peak levels of circulating GvH clones were found to be associated with declines in HvG clones. Conclusions were limited by the relatively low number and heterogeneity of intestinal transplant patients. Patients with donor T cell macrochimerism had high GvH to HvG T cell clonal ratios in their allografts. GvH clones were detected in recipient bone marrow, and some of these GvH clones were observed earlier in ileal mucosa or blood, consistent with an intestinal mucosal origin.

According to the germline V gene, CDR1 reads SGDLS and CDR2 reads YYNGEE. The CDR3 runs 14 residues from the cysteine to the phenylalanine. Only CDR3 DNA is held: 42 bases, read in frame from base 1. After removal of 3 bases from V and 2 bases from J, the junction retains 3 bases not matched to a gene. A remark on this clone: Which antigen it targets is not known. No much larger clonotype is one base removed from it; base qualities were not supplied.

The sample's time point label, in plain terms: cells obtained before transplantation from donor or recipient. CD3+CD4+ and CD3+CD8+ populations were FACS-sorted from unstimulated pre-transplant donor and recipient cells taken from spleen or lymph nodes. The protocol used for the library was the immunoSEQ multiplex PCR assay. In most patients, genomic DNA was isolated using the Qiagen DNeasy Blood and Tissue Kit and sent frozen to Adaptive Biotechnologies for TCR sequencing. Adaptive Biotechnologies carried out high-throughput TCR-beta CDR3 sequencing of genomic DNA for most patients. Per the original workflow: Adaptive's ImmunoSEQ software was the source of the TCR sequencing data for 15 to 20 patients, while a few other patients were processed with MiXCR and VDJtools. CD4 versus CD8 sorting errors were corrected by removing sequences found in both subsets at a frequency ratio below 5:1. CDR3 nucleotide sequences shared by donor and recipient were removed because the origin of these sequences could not be assigned. At least 2-fold expansion over unstimulated cells and a minimum CFSE-low frequency of 0.002% (template counts) or 0.001% (read counts) were required for clones to be classified as alloreactive. A clone was considered mappable if detected in the sequenced pre-transplant spleen, lymph node, or MLR CFSE-low populations of the donor or recipient. The cumulative frequency of alloreactive clones was calculated as a percentage of all sequences, weighted by copy number. TCRdb obtained this table from immuneACCESS and retained in-frame rearrangements with V and J assigned. These tables miss some clones; where compared with another copy, unresolved V genes account for less than half of the shortfall, and the remainder is unexplained. The V and J calls and clone size were taken over from that table, and D and trimming were inferred from the DNA. This sample lists approximately 99,000 clones; 85% to 95% were detected once. The ten largest clones add up to approximately 0.069% of the sample.

The chain is encoded by TRBV9 joined to TRBJ2-3; the junction holds 7 bases that match TRBD2. Sequences were derived from unstimulated CD8+ T cells sorted from spleen or lymph node cells, sampled before transplant. The TCR sequence derives from a human donor who was the organ donor for an intestinal transplant. The nucleotide sequence is given as TGTGCCAGCAGCGAAGCGGGAATCACAGATACGCAGTATTTT. This is translated as CASSEAGITDTQYF.